This TCR beta chain emerged from a study of graft-versus-host responses after intestinal transplantation. Worth noting for this clone: Its antigen is unknown.

TCRdb's table, derived via immunoSEQ multiplex PCR, lists solely in-frame clones and lacks some. The sample carries approximately 110,000 clones, just over 90% recorded once. Trimming cost V 5 bases and J 5 bases; bases outside gene matches: 3. Germline CDR1 SGHAT, CDR2 FQDESV (reference sequence). CDR3 length: 13 residues. This chain links TRBV11-1 with TRBJ1-1; 9 bases map to TRBD1. This TCR was recovered from a human donor who was the organ donor for an intestinal transplant. The sequenced sample was unstimulated CD4+ T cells sorted from spleen or lymph node cells, obtained before transplant. This CDR3 reads CASSLGQGTEAFF. The CDR3 DNA reads as TGTGCCAGCAGCCTCGGACAGGGGACTGAAGCTTTCTTT.